This passage covers 11 T cell receptor beta chains from one sample sequenced in a study of identical twins' blood T cells. Each CDR3 protein gets one entry after TCRdb re-called the 5' RACE reads with MiXCR. The sample gives fewer than 450,000 distinct CDR3 sequences, about 28% of which show up once; around 5.6% is in the top ten. Sequencing used PBMCs. The receptors come from a woman between 18 and 49 years old in good health.

The J gene is TRBJ2-2, the V gene TRBV14; D call uncertain. The CDR3 runs to 13 residues. The germline gives CDR1 SGHDN, CDR2 FVKESK. V gave up 3 bases and J gave up 6 bases, with 8 bases separating them. The CDR3 spells CASSQSLAGELFF. In DNA, the CDR3 is TGTGCCAGCAGCCAGAGCTTGGCCGGGGAGCTGTTTTTT.

This clonotype has a count of ten or more. The CDR3 here is CSGTGRQETQYF. Written as DNA, the CDR3 is TGCAGTGGGACGGGACGGCAAGAGACCCAGTACTTC. V is TRBV20-1 and J is TRBJ2-5; TRBD1 or TRBD2 may be the D gene (5 bases each). The CDR3 spans 12 residues. In germline, CDR1 is DFQATT, CDR2 SNEGSKA (reference sequence). Deletions cut 7 bases from V and 2 bases from J, with 11 bases between.

This clonotype was seen a single time. The junction shows a germline mismatch at one end, possibly a read error. V gene TRBV18 combines with J gene TRBJ1-1, with unresolved D. The CDR3 length is 15 residues. The germline V gene has CDR1 KGHSH and CDR2 LQKENI. The CDR3 here is CASSPGTSDITEVFF. The CDR3 DNA reads TGTGCCAGCTCACCCGGCACCTCCGATATCACTGAAGTTTTCTTT.

The chain employs TRBV11-3 and TRBJ2-7; 9 bases match TRBD1. The CDR3 has 17 amino acids. J was trimmed by 2 bases and V by 1 base; bases with no gene match: 9. Germline assignment: CDR1 SGHNT and CDR2 YENEEA. CDR3 DNA: TGTGCCAGCAGCTTAGCCGGGACAGGGCATTTCACCTACGAGCAGTACTTC. Encoded protein: CASSLAGTGHFTYEQYF.

This clonotype was seen only a few times. CDR3 protein: CASSLAGFRSYNEQFF. CDR3 sequence (DNA): TGTGCCAGCAGCTTAGCAGGGTTTCGGTCCTACAATGAGCAGTTCTTC. The chain employs TRBV7-8 and TRBJ2-1, with D unclear. The CDR3 extends over 16 amino acids. CDR1 and CDR2 (germline): SGHVS, FQNEAQ. The germline V and J ends were trimmed by 0 bases and 1 base, with 10 bases remaining between them.

This clonotype showed up just a few times. The chain recombines TRBV7-9 with TRBJ1-5; D is ambiguous. V gave up 1 base and J gave up 7 bases, with 2 bases separating them. Germline values: CDR1 SEHNR, CDR2 FQNEAQ (reference sequence). This CDR3 is 11 amino acids long. The CDR3 here is CASSLEQPQHF. Here the CDR3 DNA reads TGTGCCAGCAGCTTAGAACAGCCCCAGCATTTT.

This clonotype was picked up many times. The V and J genes are TRBV6-5 and TRBJ1-5; D is ambiguous. Trimming stripped 0 bases from V and 7 bases from J, with 19 bases between. The CDR3 has 17 residues. Germline loops: CDR1 MNHEY, CDR2 SVGAGI. This chain's CDR3 is CASSYSSTRGFRQPQHF. For the CDR3, the DNA is TGTGCCAGCAGTTACTCCAGTACACGGGGTTTCAGGCAGCCCCAGCATTTT.

This clonotype was seen just once. The chain is built from TRBV5-5 and TRBJ1-4; 8 bases fit TRBD1. Trimming cost V 0 bases and J 7 bases; bases outside gene matches: 2. The CDR3 loop spans 14 amino acids. CDR1 and CDR2 from the germline V gene are SGHKS and YYEKEE (reference sequence). The CDR3 is CASSLGRGLEKLFF. The DNA of the CDR3 is TGTGCCAGCAGCTTGGGCAGGGGGCTTGAAAAACTGTTTTTT.

This sequence joins TRBV30 and TRBJ2-1; 9 bases fit TRBD1. With V trimmed by 0 bases and J by 6 bases, 6 bases remained unmatched. Germline CDR1 reads GTSNPN; CDR2 reads SVGIG (reference sequence). This CDR3 has 15 residues. The CDR3 DNA follows: TGTGCCTGGAGTGTACTAGGGACAGGGAGCAATGAGCAGTTCTTC. It translates to CAWSVLGTGSNEQFF.

The chain uses TRBV20-1 and TRBJ2-3, with a weak D call TRBD2 (6 bases). Germline values: CDR1 DFQATT, CDR2 SNEGSKA (reference sequence). The CDR3 totals 15 residues. V was shortened by 8 bases and J by 2 bases, with 20 bases between the two germline ends. DNA of the CDR3: TGCAGTACCAAAGACGGGGGAGGTTCCACAGATACGCAGTATTTT. Encoded protein: CSTKDGGGSTDTQYF.

This clonotype was seen more than once but under ten times. The chain is built from TRBV6-5 and TRBJ1-1, with D perhaps TRBD1 (5 bases). The germline V and J ends were trimmed by 0 bases and 11 bases, with 13 bases remaining between them. The CDR3 contains 13 residues. Germline assignment: CDR1 MNHEY and CDR2 SVGAGI. The CDR3 sequence: CASSYSIGTRAFF. DNA of the CDR3: TGTGCCAGCAGTTACTCGATAGGGACCAGGGCTTTCTTT.